Listed below are T cell receptor beta chains from one sample, sequenced in a study of T cells in tuberculosis. Here immunoSEQ multiplex PCR was the method, and the copy in TCRdb shows in-frame clones only, minus some. The table records approximately 28,000 clones, 85% to 95% of them present only once. Sequencing was done on a sample of PBMCs. These receptors were taken from a donor aged 10 to 29 with latent tuberculosis or without tuberculosis infection. The CDR3 runs from the conserved cysteine through the conserved F or W. Each record gives: V gene, J gene, D gene, clone size, CDR3 DNA, CDR3 protein. A D gene is named only where the DNA matches it firmly. Clone size appears in some rows only: once, few, many, or a class for an expanded clone.

TRBV1	TRBJ2-4	.	.	TGCACCAGCACCGAAAGGGGATTTTTAGAAAACATTCAGTACTTC	CTSTERGFLENIQYF
TRBV18	TRBJ2-2	.	few	TGTGCCAGCTCACCGGTTGCGATTGCGAACACCGGGGAGCTGTTTTTT	CASSPVAIANTGELFF
TRBV25-1	TRBJ2-1	TRBD2	.	TGTGCCAGCAGTGGTCCGCGGGGGGGCCCCTCCTACAATGAGCAGTTCTTC	CASSGPRGGPSYNEQFF
TRBV28	TRBJ1-4	.	.	TGTGCCATCCTGGGACTAAATGAAAAACTGTTTTTT	CAILGLNEKLFF
TRBV7-2	TRBJ1-6	TRBD1	once	TGTGCCAGCAGCCCCCGATTATTAGGACAGGGGGATTCACCCCTCCACTTT	CASSPRLLGQGDSPLHF
TRBV15	TRBJ2-7	TRBD2	.	TGTGCCACCAGCAGAGGGCTCAGCGGGGGGGTTGAGCAGTACTTC	CATSRGLSGGVEQYF
TRBV19	TRBJ1-5	TRBD1	few	TGTGCCAGTAGTATAGCACACAGGGGGGATCAGCCCCAGCATTTT	CASSIAHRGDQPQHF
TRBV7-9	TRBJ1-2	TRBD1	.	TGTGCCAGCAGCCTGATCCTACAGGGGCGATATGGCTACACCTTC	CASSLILQGRYGYTF
TRBV2	TRBJ2-7	TRBD1	.	TGTGCCAGCAGGGGGACAGGGGTTTCCTCCTACGAGCAGTACTTC	CASRGTGVSSYEQYF
TRBV4-1	TRBJ1-1	.	.	TGCGCCAGCAGCCAAGTCCTACAGGTGCACACTGAAGCTTTCTTT	CASSQVLQVHTEAFF
TRBV12-2	TRBJ1-1	.	.	TGTGCAATCACAGGGGAGGCTGAAGCTTTCTTT	CAITGEAEAFF
TRBV19	TRBJ2-1	.	.	TGTGCCAGTAATCCCCAGGATCTTGGCCACAATGAGCAGTTCTTC	CASNPQDLGHNEQFF
TRBV7-3	TRBJ2-1	TRBD2	.	TGTGCCAGCAGCCCGGCCGGGGGGGGCAATGAGCAGTTCTTC	CASSPAGGGNEQFF
TRBV7-9	TRBJ1-5	.	.	TGTGCCAGCAGCGGGGAGGCCATAAGCAATCAGCCCCAGCATTTT	CASSGEAISNQPQHF
TRBV28	TRBJ2-1	.	.	TGTGCCAGCAGTTTAGGGGGGTATGAGCAGTTCTTC	CASSLGGYEQFF
TRBV27	TRBJ2-7	.	.	TGTGCCAGCAGTAGCTCTTTGGGGGCTAAGGGCTACGAGCAGTACTTC	CASSSSLGAKGYEQYF
TRBV1	TRBJ2-1	.	.	TGCACCAGCAGCCAAGGGTCCGGGACTTCAGCAGGAGTGCAGTTCTTC	CTSSQGSGTSAGVQFF
TRBV28	TRBJ1-6	TRBD1	once	TGTGCCAGCACCCCGGGACAGTATAATTCACCCCTCCACTTT	CASTPGQYNSPLHF
TRBV6-5	TRBJ1-5	.	once	TGTGCCAGCAGCAGCCTGGAACAGGGAAAAAGGGCCCAGCATTTT	CASSSLEQGKRAQHF
TRBV10-1	TRBJ1-4	TRBD1	.	TGCGCCAGCAGCCCGGGACAGGGGGCTGTGGGGGGAGACGAAAAACTGTTTTTT	CASSPGQGAVGGDEKLFF
TRBV5-1	TRBJ1-5	TRBD1	.	TGCGCCAGCAGCCATGGACAGGGACCATATAGCAATCAGCCCCAGCATTTT	CASSHGQGPYSNQPQHF
TRBV10-1	TRBJ1-4	.	.	TGCGCCAGCACTGGGGGCAGGGGAAATGAAAAACTGTTTTTT	CASTGGRGNEKLFF
TRBV28	TRBJ2-2	.	.	TGTGCCAGCAGTTCCGTCACCGGGGAGCTGTTTTTT	CASSSVTGELFF
TRBV6-4	TRBJ1-1	TRBD1	once	TGTGCCAGAATACACAGGGGGCGTAATGAAGCTTTCTTT	CARIHRGRNEAFF
TRBV11-1	TRBJ2-2	TRBD2	.	TGTGCCAGCAGCTTAATAGGGGAGGGCACCGGGGAGCTGTTTTTT	CASSLIGEGTGELFF
TRBV28	TRBJ1-1	TRBD1	.	TGTGCCAGCAGTTCGGTAATGACAGGGAACATGAACACTGAAGCTTTCTTT	CASSSVMTGNMNTEAFF
TRBV7-6	TRBJ2-3	.	.	TGTGCCAGCAGCTCAATGGCCCCGCCAGATACGCAGTATTTT	CASSSMAPPDTQYF
TRBV9	TRBJ2-1	TRBD2	.	TGTGCCAGCAGCGTAGAATCAGCGGGGGGGCGGAATGAGCAGTTCTTC	CASSVESAGGRNEQFF
TRBV2	TRBJ2-7	TRBD1	.	TGTGCCAGCATGACCGGGACAGGGACCTACGAGCAGTACTTC	CASMTGTGTYEQYF
TRBV13	TRBJ2-3	.	.	TGTGCCAGCAGCGCGACGACGATTAGTACGAGGTTT	CASSATTISTRF
TRBV5-4	TRBJ1-2	TRBD1	.	TGTGCCAGCAGCCTCCGGACAGGGGGCTATGGCTACACCTTC	CASSLRTGGYGYTF
TRBV4-3	TRBJ2-2	.	.	TGCGCCAGCAGCCACGCCGACAGGAACACCGGGGAGCTGTTTTTT	CASSHADRNTGELFF
TRBV28	TRBJ2-1	TRBD1	.	TGTGCCAGCAGTTTGGGACAGGGTGACTACAATGAGCAGTTCTTC	CASSLGQGDYNEQFF
TRBV19	TRBJ1-2	.	.	TGTGCCAGTAGTCAAACAGCGGCTAACTATGGCTACACCTTC	CASSQTAANYGYTF
TRBV15	TRBJ2-3	TRBD1	.	TGTGCCACCCGGCAGGGGGCTGCCACAGATACGCAGTATTTT	CATRQGAATDTQYF
TRBV27	TRBJ2-3	TRBD1	once	TGTGCCAGCAGCGCGGGACAGGCTGGGGATACGCAGTATTTT	CASSAGQAGDTQYF
TRBV7-6	TRBJ1-4	TRBD1	.	TGTGCCAGCAGCTTGGCGGGACAGAATAATGAAAAACTGTTTTTT	CASSLAGQNNEKLFF
TRBV6-5	TRBJ2-1	TRBD2	.	TGTGCCAGCAGTTACCTCGGTAGCGGGAGATCTGAGCAGTTCTTC	CASSYLGSGRSEQFF
TRBV2	TRBJ2-3	TRBD2	.	TGTGCCAGCAGTGAAGCGCTTCCCGGGACTAGTTCCGCAGATACGCAGTATTTT	CASSEALPGTSSADTQYF
TRBV4-2	TRBJ1-4	.	.	TGTGCCAGCAGCCAAGCAGCAGGGGTAGATGAAAAACTGTTTTTT	CASSQAAGVDEKLFF
TRBV29-1	TRBJ2-3	TRBD1	.	TGCAGCGTGTGGACAGGGGGCTCAGATACGCAGTATTTT	CSVWTGGSDTQYF
TRBV19	TRBJ1-5	.	.	TGTGCCAGTACCTTGGCGGTATCCCTCTATAGCAATCAGCCCCAGCATTTT	CASTLAVSLYSNQPQHF